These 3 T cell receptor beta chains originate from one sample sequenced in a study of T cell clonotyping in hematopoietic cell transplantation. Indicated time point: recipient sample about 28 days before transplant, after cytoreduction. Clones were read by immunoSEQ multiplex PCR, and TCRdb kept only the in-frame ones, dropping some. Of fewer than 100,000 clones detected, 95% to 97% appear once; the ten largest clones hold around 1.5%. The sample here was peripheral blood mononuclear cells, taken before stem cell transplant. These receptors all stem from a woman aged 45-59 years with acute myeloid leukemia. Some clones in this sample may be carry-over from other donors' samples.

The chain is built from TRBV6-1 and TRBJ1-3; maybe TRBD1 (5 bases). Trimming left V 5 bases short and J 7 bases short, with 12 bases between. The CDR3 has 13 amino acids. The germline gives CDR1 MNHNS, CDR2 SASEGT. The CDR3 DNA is TGTGCCAGCAGTTCCGGGACGGATAACACCATATATTTT. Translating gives CASSSGTDNTIYF.

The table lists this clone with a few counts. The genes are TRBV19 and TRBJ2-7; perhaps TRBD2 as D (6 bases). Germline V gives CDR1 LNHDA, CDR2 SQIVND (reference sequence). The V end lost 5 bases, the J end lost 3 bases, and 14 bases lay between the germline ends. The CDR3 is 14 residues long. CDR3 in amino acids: CASSVPGLSYEQYF. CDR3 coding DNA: TGTGCCAGTAGTGTACCGGGACTGAGCTACGAGCAGTACTTC.

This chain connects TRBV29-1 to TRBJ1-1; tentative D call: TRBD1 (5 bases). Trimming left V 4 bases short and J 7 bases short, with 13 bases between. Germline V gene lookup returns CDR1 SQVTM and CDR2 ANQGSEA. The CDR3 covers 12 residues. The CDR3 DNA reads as TGCAGCGTTGCCCGGGACGGGATTGAAGCTTTCTTT. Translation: CSVARDGIEAFF.